One sample yielded the 28 T cell receptor beta chains listed below, sequenced in a study of blood T cell repertoires in COVID-19. TCRdb's table, derived via immunoSEQ multiplex PCR, lists solely in-frame clones and lacks some. Here the sample spans 200,000 to 300,000 clones, more than 70% being singletons. Sequenced material: peripheral blood. Receptors originate from a woman between 45 and 65 years old with acute or convalescent COVID-19.

The chain recombines TRBV5-1 with TRBJ2-1; tentative D call: TRBD2 (5 bases). This CDR3 has 13 amino acids. The V gene lost 5 bases and the J gene lost 6 bases, with 12 bases spanning the gap. The germline V gene encodes CDR1 SGHRS and CDR2 YFSETQ. This CDR3 is CASRVGSSNEQFF. The CDR3 DNA reads as TGCGCCAGCAGGGTAGGGAGCTCCAATGAGCAGTTCTTC. Together with reference TRBV5-1 and TRBJ2-1, the CDR3 gives the full variable domain: KAGVTQTPRYLIKTRGQQVTLSCSPISGHRSVSWYQQTPGQGLQFLFEYFSETQRNKGNFPGRFSGRQFSNSRSEMNVSTLELGDSALYLCASRVGSSNEQFFGPGTRLTVL.

The V and J genes are TRBV2 and TRBJ2-5, with 11 bases matching TRBD2. The CDR3 loop spans 13 amino acids. V lost 8 bases, J lost 2 bases, and 1 base stayed unmatched. In germline, CDR1 is SNHLY, CDR2 FYNNEI. CDR3 bases: TGTGCCAGCCTAGCGGGAGGACAAGAGACCCAGTACTTC. Amino acids: CASLAGGQETQYF. The entire variable domain, with the rest obtained from reference TRBV2 and TRBJ2-5, is as follows: EPEVTQTPSHQVTQMGQEVILRCVPISNHLYFYWYRQILGQKVEFLVSFYNNEISEKSEIFDDQFSVERPDGSNFTLKIRSTKLEDSAMYFCASLAGGQETQYFGPGTRLLVL.

The chain links TRBV19 to TRBJ1-1; no clear D gene. Germline values: CDR1 LNHDA, CDR2 SQIVND (reference sequence). V was shortened by 6 bases and J by 0 bases, with 14 bases between the two germline ends. This CDR3 is built from 15 residues. Here the CDR3 reads CASSQAGVMNTEAFF. Written as DNA, the CDR3 is TGTGCCAGTAGCCAAGCCGGGGTCATGAACACTGAAGCTTTCTTT. Supplemented by reference TRBV19 and TRBJ1-1, the full variable domain reads DGGITQSPKYLFRKEGQNVTLSCEQNLNHDAMYWYRQDPGQGLRLIYYSQIVNDFQKGDIAEGYSVSREKKESFPLTVTSAQKNPTAFYLCASSQAGVMNTEAFFGQGTRLTVV.

The rearrangement uses TRBV5-1 and TRBJ1-6, with 7 bases matching TRBD1. The J segment lost 8 bases and the V segment lost 0 bases, leaving 5 bases of the junction unmatched. This CDR3 region has 15 residues. The germline gives CDR1 SGHRS, CDR2 YFSETQ. Here the CDR3 reads CASSLARGFDSPLHF. The DNA for the CDR3 is TGCGCCAGCAGCTTGGCCAGGGGGTTCGATTCACCCCTCCACTTT.

The chain recombines TRBV18 with TRBJ2-5, with a tentative D call TRBD1 (6 bases). V was pared by 8 bases and J by 2 bases, with 21 bases between. Looked up from germline, CDR1 is KGHSH and CDR2 is LQKENI. The CDR3 is 16 amino acids. The CDR3 DNA sequence: TGTGCCAGCGTTAGAATAGTAACAGGGCGTCAAGAGACCCAGTACTTC. Translating gives CASVRIVTGRQETQYF.

V usage is TRBV18 and J usage is TRBJ2-3, with D possibly matching TRBD2 (6 bases). V gave up 3 bases and J gave up 6 bases, with 10 bases separating them. Germline loops: CDR1 KGHSH, CDR2 LQKENI. The CDR3 sequence is 13 residues long. The CDR3 spells CASSPAGRDTQYF. CDR3 nucleotide sequence: TGTGCCAGCTCACCGGCAGGGAGGGATACGCAGTATTTT.

This clone was found a few times. This chain uses TRBV4-2 with TRBJ2-7, with 10 nucleotides matching TRBD2. Trimming cost V 6 bases and J 6 bases; bases outside gene matches: 8. Germline V gene data show CDR1 as LGHNA and CDR2 as YNFKEQ. CDR3 size: 14 residues. The CDR3 loop is CASRTGTSAVEQYF. CDR3 DNA sequence: TGTGCCAGCAGAACCGGGACTAGCGCGGTCGAGCAGTACTTC.

This clone appeared a single time. The rearrangement links TRBV19 to TRBJ1-1; D uncertain. Trimming removed 7 bases at V and 0 bases at J, with 12 bases between. CDR3 length equals 14 residues. From germline, CDR1 is LNHDA and CDR2 SQIVND (reference sequence). The CDR3 nucleotides read TGTGCCAGTAAGGTGAAAGGAGTGAACACTGAAGCTTTCTTT. Its translation is CASKVKGVNTEAFF. The full variable domain, completed using reference TRBV19 and TRBJ1-1, is DGGITQSPKYLFRKEGQNVTLSCEQNLNHDAMYWYRQDPGQGLRLIYYSQIVNDFQKGDIAEGYSVSREKKESFPLTVTSAQKNPTAFYLCASKVKGVNTEAFFGQGTRLTVV.

V usage is TRBV7-9 and J usage is TRBJ2-1; D gene uncertain. CDR1 and CDR2 from the germline V gene are SEHNR and FQNEAQ (reference sequence). This CDR3 is built from 18 residues. Trimming took off 5 bases at V and 5 bases at J, with 25 bases between the two ends. The CDR3 DNA is TGTGCCAGCAGCAAGCGAGAGACTTTAGCCCATCTAGACAATGAGCAGTTCTTC. It yields the protein CASSKRETLAHLDNEQFF.

CDR3 loop: CASSVARGGGNYGYTF. CDR3 DNA: TGTGCCAGCAGCGTAGCTCGCGGGGGAGGGAACTATGGCTACACCTTC. The rearrangement links TRBV9 to TRBJ1-2, with TRBD1 as a possible D gene (5 bases). V shed 0 bases and J shed 2 bases, with 14 bases lying between them. This CDR3 spans 16 amino acids. Germline lookup yields CDR1 SGDLS and CDR2 YYNGEE.

V gene TRBV11-2 combines with J gene TRBJ2-1; D is perhaps TRBD2 (5 bases). From germline, CDR1 is SGHAT and CDR2 FQNNGV. The CDR3 runs 15 residues. Trimming shortened V by 5 bases and J by 5 bases, and 16 bases separated the two germline ends. The CDR3 sequence is CASSKTTLLDNEQFF. The CDR3 region has the DNA TGTGCCAGCAGCAAGACTACTCTTTTGGACAATGAGCAGTTCTTC.

The V gene is TRBV7-3, the J gene TRBJ2-3; D might be TRBD2 (7 bases). This CDR3 has 14 amino acids. Germline CDR1 reads SGHTA; CDR2 reads FQGTGA. V shed 5 bases and J shed 6 bases, with 15 bases lying between them. Here the CDR3 reads CASSGLGGLDTQYF. DNA for the CDR3: TGTGCCAGCAGCGGACTAGGGGGGTTGGATACGCAGTATTTT.

In this sample, this clone turned up once. J is TRBJ2-7 and V is TRBV6-6, with 12 positions matching TRBD2. V shed 5 bases, J shed 4 bases, and the junction held 12 bases outside the gene matches. Germline V CDR1 and CDR2: MNHNY, SVGAGI (reference sequence). This CDR3 spans 17 amino acids. The CDR3 reads CASSPPGLAGPFYEQYF. As DNA, the CDR3 is TGTGCCAGCAGTCCGCCCGGACTAGCGGGACCTTTTTACGAGCAGTACTTC.

This chain connects TRBV9 to TRBJ1-1; TRBD1 matches at 9 bases. Trimming cost V 4 bases and J 0 bases; bases outside gene matches: 4. The germline V gene has CDR1 SGDLS and CDR2 YYNGEE. This CDR3 contains 15 residues. The CDR3 DNA reads as TGTGCCAGCAGCACCGGACAGGGGATGAACACTGAAGCTTTCTTT. Its translation: CASSTGQGMNTEAFF.

The chain is built from TRBV24-1 and TRBJ2-5; D might be TRBD2 (7 bases). Trimming left V 12 bases short and J 0 bases short, with 16 bases between. CDR1 is KGHDR and CDR2 is SFDVKD in the germline V gene. CDR3 length: 14 residues. CDR3 coding DNA: TGTGCCTCTGAGGGGGGGGCAGACCAAGAGACCCAGTACTTC. Residues: CASEGGADQETQYF.

The chain couples TRBV14 to TRBJ2-7; D remains ambiguous. Germline V lookup: CDR1 SGHDN, CDR2 FVKESK. The germline V and J ends were trimmed by 6 bases and 1 base, with 4 bases remaining between them. The CDR3 has 11 amino acids. The CDR3 nucleotides are TGTGCCAGCAGTCGGTCCTACGAGCAGTACTTC. Translating it yields CASSRSYEQYF.

The chain joins TRBV27 to TRBJ2-3, with D uncertain. Deletions cut 6 bases from V and 5 bases from J, with 12 bases between. Germline CDR1 reads MNHEY; CDR2 reads SMNVEV (reference sequence). This CDR3 is 13 amino acids long. This chain's CDR3 is CASRYDPGDTQYF. The CDR3, as DNA: TGTGCCAGCAGGTATGACCCGGGAGATACGCAGTATTTT.

The rearrangement links TRBV12-5 to TRBJ2-1; D might be TRBD1 (6 bases). Deletions cut 6 bases from V and 6 bases from J, with 15 bases between. The germline CDR1 and CDR2 sequences are LGHNT and FRNRAP. The CDR3 loop spans 14 amino acids. In nucleotides, the CDR3 is TGTGCTAGTGGCATAGGGGGTTATATCAATGAGCAGTTCTTC. It specifies CASGIGGYINEQFF.

The CDR3 loop is CASSQALYASGRAAYEQYF. The CDR3 DNA sequence: TGCGCCAGCAGCCAAGCCTTATACGCTAGCGGGAGGGCCGCATACGAGCAGTACTTC. This chain connects TRBV4-3 to TRBJ2-7; TRBD2 matches 12 bases. The V segment lost 1 base and the J segment 4 bases; nucleotides outside the gene matches: 14. This CDR3 is built from 19 residues. Germline CDR1 is LGHNA and CDR2 is YSLEER.

This chain links TRBV15 with TRBJ2-7; 7 bases are shared with TRBD1. CDR3 length: 13 residues. V gave up 9 bases and J gave up 3 bases; unmatched junction bases: 8. Germline lookup yields CDR1 LNHNV and CDR2 YYDKDF (reference sequence). CDR3 sequence reads: CATGTAEFYEQYF. DNA for the CDR3: TGTGCCACTGGGACAGCTGAATTCTACGAGCAGTACTTC. Filled out from reference TRBV15 and TRBJ2-7, the complete variable domain reads DAMVIQNPRYQVTQFGKPVTLSCSQTLNHNVMYWYQQKSSQAPKLLFHYYDKDFNNEADTPDNFQSRRPNTSFCFLDIRSPGLGDTAMYLCATGTAEFYEQYFGPGTRLTVT.

The chain employs TRBV2 and TRBJ1-2; D gene ambiguous. The germline CDR1 and CDR2 sequences are SNHLY and FYNNEI. There are 12 residues in the CDR3. V shed 1 base and J shed 4 bases, with 4 bases lying between them. CDR3 sequence (DNA): TGTGCCAGCAGTGAAGGGAGCTATGGCTACACCTTC. This sequence encodes CASSEGSYGYTF.

For this clone: This sample includes further DNA sequences coding for the same CDR3. The chain combines TRBV18 with TRBJ1-3; 7 bases map to TRBD1. Trimming at V came to 3 bases and at J to 2 bases, leaving 1 base not matched to a gene. Germline values: CDR1 KGHSH, CDR2 LQKENI. The CDR3 contains 14 residues. CDR3 nucleotide sequence: TGTGCCAGCTCACCCGACAGGGCTGGAAACACCATATATTTT. Amino acids: CASSPDRAGNTIYF.

V gene TRBV3-1 (or the pseudogene TRBV3-2) combines with J gene TRBJ2-4; a possible D gene is TRBD2 (6 bases). V shed 1 base and J shed 1 base, with 14 bases lying between them. Germline V gives CDR1 LGHDT, CDR2 YNNKEL (reference sequence). The CDR3 sequence is 17 residues long. CDR3 residues: CASSQAIGGWAKNIQYF. The CDR3 nucleotides read TGTGCCAGCAGCCAAGCGATTGGAGGGTGGGCCAAAAACATTCAGTACTTC.

The chain combines TRBV6-6 with TRBJ1-4; 7 bases are shared with TRBD1. The ends lost 10 bases at V and 2 bases at J; junction bases unmatched: 4. Germline CDR1 and CDR2: MNHNY and SVGAGI (reference sequence). The CDR3 covers 13 residues. The CDR3: CATTTGTNEKLFF. The CDR3, as DNA: TGTGCCACTACGACAGGGACTAATGAAAAACTGTTTTTT.

The V call is TRBV3-1 (or the pseudogene TRBV3-2), the J call TRBJ1-2; 7 positions match TRBD1. J lost 8 bases, V lost 5 bases, and 5 bases had no gene match. The CDR3 consists of 12 residues. Germline V gene data show CDR1 as LGHDT and CDR2 as YNNKEL (reference sequence). CDR3 loop: CASSTQGQGYTF. Written as DNA, the CDR3 is TGTGCCAGCAGCACTCAGGGACAGGGCTACACCTTC.

This chain connects TRBV6-5 to TRBJ2-3; D remains unclear. V dropped 5 bases and J dropped 8 bases, with 14 bases sitting between them. The CDR3 covers 13 residues. CDR1 is MNHEY, CDR2 SVGAGI, per germline. CDR3 in DNA: TGTGCCAGCAGTCCCCCGGGTTTGGGTACGCAGTATTTT. Amino acid sequence: CASSPPGLGTQYF.

The chain combines TRBV10-3 with TRBJ1-2, with 12 bases aligning to TRBD1. Unmatched junction bases numbered 4, after V lost 2 bases and J lost 0 bases. The CDR3 extends over 17 amino acids. Germline CDR1 reads ENHRY; CDR2 reads SYGVKD. Here the CDR3 reads CAISERDRGRANYGYTF. The CDR3 nucleotides are TGTGCCATCAGTGAGAGGGACAGGGGGCGAGCTAACTATGGCTACACCTTC.

Regarding this clone: This sample includes further DNA sequences coding for the same CDR3. The chain combines TRBV9 with TRBJ1-1; D not certain. The length of the CDR3 is 13 residues. V was clipped by 0 bases and J by 5 bases, with 8 bases between them. Germline CDR1 reads SGDLS; CDR2 reads YYNGEE. In nucleotides, the CDR3 is TGTGCCAGCAGCGTAGTCAGCGGGACTGAAGCTTTCTTT. Amino acids: CASSVVSGTEAFF. Full variable domain (rest looked up from reference TRBV9 and TRBJ1-1): DSGVTQTPKHLITATGQRVTLRCSPRSGDLSVYWYQQSLDQGLQFLIQYYNGEERAKGNILERFSAQQFPDLHSELNLSSLELGDSALYFCASSVVSGTEAFFGQGTRLTVV.